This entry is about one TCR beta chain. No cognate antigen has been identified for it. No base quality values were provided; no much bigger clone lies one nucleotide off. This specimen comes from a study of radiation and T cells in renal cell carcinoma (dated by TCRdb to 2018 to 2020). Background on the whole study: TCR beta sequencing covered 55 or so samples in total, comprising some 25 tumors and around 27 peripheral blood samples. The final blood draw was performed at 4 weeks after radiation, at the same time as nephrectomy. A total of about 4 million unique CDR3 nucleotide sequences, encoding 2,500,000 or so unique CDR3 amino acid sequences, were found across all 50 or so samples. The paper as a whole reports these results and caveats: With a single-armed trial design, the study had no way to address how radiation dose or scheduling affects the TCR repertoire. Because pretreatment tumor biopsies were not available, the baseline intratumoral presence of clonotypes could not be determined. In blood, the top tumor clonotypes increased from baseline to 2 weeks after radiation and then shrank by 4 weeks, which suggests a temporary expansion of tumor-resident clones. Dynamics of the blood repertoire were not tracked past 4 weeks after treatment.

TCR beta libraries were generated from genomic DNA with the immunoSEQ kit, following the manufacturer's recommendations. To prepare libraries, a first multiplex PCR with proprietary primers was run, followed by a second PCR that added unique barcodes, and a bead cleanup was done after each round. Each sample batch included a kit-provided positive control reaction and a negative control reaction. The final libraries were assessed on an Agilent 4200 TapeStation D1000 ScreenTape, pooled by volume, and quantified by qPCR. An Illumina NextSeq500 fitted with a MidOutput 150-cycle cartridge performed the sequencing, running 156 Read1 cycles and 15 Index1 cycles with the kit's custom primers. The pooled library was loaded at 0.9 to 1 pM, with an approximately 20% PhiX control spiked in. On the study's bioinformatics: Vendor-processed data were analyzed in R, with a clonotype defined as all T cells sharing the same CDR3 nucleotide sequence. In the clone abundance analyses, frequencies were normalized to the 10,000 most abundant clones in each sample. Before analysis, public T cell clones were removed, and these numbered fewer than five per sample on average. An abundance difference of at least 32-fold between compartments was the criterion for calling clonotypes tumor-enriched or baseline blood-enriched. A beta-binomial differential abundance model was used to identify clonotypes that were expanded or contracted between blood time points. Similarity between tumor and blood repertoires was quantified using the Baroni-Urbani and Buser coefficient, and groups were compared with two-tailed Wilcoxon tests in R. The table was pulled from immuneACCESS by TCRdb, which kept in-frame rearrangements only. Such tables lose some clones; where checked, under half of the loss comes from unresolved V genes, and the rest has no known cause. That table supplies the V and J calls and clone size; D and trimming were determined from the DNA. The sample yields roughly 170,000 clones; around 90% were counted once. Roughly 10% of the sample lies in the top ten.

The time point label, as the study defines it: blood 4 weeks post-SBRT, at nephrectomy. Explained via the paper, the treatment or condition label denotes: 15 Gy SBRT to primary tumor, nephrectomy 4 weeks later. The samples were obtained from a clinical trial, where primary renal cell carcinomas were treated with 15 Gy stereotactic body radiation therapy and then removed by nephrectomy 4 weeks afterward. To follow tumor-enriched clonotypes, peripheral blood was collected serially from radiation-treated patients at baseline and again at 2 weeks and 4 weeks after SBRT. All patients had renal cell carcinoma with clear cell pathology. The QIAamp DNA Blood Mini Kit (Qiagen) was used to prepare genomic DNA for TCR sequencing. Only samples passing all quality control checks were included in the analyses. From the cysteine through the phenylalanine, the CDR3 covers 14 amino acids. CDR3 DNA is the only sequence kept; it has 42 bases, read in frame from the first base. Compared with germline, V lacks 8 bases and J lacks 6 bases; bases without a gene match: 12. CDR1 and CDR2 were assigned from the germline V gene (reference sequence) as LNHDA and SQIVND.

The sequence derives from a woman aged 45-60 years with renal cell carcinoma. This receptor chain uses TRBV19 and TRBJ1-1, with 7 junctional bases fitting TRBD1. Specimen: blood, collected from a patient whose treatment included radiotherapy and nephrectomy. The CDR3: CASSMFHQGAEAFF. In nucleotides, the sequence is TGTGCCAGTTCAATGTTTCACCAGGGGGCTGAAGCTTTCTTT.